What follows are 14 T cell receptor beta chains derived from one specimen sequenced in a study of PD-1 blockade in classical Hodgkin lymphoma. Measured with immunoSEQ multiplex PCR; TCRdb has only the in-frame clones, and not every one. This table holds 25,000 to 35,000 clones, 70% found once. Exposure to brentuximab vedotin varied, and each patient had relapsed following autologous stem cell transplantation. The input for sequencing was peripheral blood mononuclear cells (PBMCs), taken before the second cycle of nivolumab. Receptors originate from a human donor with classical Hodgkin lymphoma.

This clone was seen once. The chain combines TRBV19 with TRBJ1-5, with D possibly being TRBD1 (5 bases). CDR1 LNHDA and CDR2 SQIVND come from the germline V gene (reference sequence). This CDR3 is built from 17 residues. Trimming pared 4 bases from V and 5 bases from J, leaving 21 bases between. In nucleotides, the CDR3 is TGTGCCAGTAGTAAGACCTCTAAGGACAACTCTTATCAGCCCCAGCATTTT. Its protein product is CASSKTSKDNSYQPQHF.

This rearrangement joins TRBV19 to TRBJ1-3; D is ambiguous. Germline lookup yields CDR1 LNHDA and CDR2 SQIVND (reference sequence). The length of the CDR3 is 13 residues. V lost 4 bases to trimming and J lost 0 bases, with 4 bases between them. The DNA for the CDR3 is TGTGCCAGTAGTACTCTCTCTGGAAACACCATATATTTT. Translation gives CASSTLSGNTIYF.

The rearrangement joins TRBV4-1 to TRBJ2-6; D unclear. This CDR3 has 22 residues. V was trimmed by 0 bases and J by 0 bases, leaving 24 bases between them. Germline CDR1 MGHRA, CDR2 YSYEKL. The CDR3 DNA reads TGCGCCAGCAGCCAAGAAGAATACTTACCGAACCCGTTCATCTCTGGGGCCAACGTCCTGACTTTC. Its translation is CASSQEEYLPNPFISGANVLTF.

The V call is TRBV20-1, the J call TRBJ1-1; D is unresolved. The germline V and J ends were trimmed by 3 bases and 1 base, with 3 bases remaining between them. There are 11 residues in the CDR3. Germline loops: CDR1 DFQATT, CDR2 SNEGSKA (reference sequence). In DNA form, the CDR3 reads TGCAGTGCTAGTTGGAACACTGAAGCTTTCTTT. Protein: CSASWNTEAFF.

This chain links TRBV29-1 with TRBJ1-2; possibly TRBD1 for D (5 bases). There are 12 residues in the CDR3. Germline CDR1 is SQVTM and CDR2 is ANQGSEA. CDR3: CRVGEYNYGYTF. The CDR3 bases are TGCAGGGTGGGGGAGTACAACTATGGCTACACCTTC.

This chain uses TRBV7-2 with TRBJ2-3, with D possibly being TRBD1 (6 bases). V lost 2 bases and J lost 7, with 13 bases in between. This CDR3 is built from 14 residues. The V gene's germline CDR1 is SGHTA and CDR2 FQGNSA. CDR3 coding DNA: TGTGCCAGCAGCTTAAGGACAGACCCATATACGCAGTATTTT. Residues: CASSLRTDPYTQYF.

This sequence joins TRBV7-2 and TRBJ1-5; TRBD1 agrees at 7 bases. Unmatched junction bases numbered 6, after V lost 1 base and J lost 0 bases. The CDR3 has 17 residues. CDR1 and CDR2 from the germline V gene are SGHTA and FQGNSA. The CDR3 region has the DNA TGTGCCAGCAGCTTAGGGCGGGACAGAGATAGCAATCAGCCCCAGCATTTT. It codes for CASSLGRDRDSNQPQHF.

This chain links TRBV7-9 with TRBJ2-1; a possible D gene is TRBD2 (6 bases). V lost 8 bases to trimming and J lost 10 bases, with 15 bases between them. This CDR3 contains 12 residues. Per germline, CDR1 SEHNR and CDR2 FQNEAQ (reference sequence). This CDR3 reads CASGAGLWEQFF. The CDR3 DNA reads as TGTGCCAGCGGGGCGGGGCTATGGGAGCAGTTCTTC.

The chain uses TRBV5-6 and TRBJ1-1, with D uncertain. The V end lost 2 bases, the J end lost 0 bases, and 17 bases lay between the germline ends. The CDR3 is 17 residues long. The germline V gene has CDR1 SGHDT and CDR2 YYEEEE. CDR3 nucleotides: TGTGCCAGCAGCTTTGTAGGGTACGCCCAAATGAACACTGAAGCTTTCTTT. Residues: CASSFVGYAQMNTEAFF.

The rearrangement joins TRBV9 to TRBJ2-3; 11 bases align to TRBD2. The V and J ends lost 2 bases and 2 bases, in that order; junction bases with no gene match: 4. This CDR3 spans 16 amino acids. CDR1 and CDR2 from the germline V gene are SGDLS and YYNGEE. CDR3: CASSVSGGGPTDTQYF. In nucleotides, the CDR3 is TGTGCCAGCAGCGTTAGCGGGGGGGGCCCCACAGATACGCAGTATTTT.

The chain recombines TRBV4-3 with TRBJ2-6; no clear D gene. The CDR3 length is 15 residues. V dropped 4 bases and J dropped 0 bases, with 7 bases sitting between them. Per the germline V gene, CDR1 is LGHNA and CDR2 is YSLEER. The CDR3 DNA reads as TGCGCCAGCAGCCTGGGATTCTCTGGGGCCAACGTCCTGACTTTC. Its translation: CASSLGFSGANVLTF.

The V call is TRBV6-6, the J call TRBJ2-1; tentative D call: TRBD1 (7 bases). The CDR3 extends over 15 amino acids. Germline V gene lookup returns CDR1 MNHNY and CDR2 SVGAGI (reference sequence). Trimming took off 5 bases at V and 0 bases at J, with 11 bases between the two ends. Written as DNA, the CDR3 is TGTGCCAGCAGTCCGCGGGACAGCTCCTACAATGAGCAGTTCTTC. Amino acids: CASSPRDSSYNEQFF.

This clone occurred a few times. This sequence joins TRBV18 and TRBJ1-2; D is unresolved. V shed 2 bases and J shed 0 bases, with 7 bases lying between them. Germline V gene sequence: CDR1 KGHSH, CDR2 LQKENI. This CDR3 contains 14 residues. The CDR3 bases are TGTGCCAGCTCACCAGGGCGACCTAACTATGGCTACACCTTC. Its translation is CASSPGRPNYGYTF.

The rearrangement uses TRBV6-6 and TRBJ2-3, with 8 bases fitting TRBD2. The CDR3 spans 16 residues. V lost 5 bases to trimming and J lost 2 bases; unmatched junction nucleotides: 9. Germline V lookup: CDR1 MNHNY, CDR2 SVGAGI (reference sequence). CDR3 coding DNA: TGTGCCAGCAGTCTCCCCAGCGGGGGATACACAGATACGCAGTATTTT. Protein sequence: CASSLPSGGYTDTQYF.